One sample yielded the 32 T cell receptor beta chains listed below, sequenced in a study of CD8 T cells in ankylosing spondylitis. The study, taken as a whole, reports: Blood of patients with ankylosing spondylitis appeared to be characterized by a TCR beta motif of roughly eight highly homologous variants.

From the 5' RACE reads, TCRdb called clonotypes with MiXCR, one entry per CDR3 protein. The top ten hold 0.85% to 1.3% of the sample, which has roughly 440,000 distinct CDR3 sequences, roughly 18% seen once. These receptors lack a known antigen. The sample taken for sequencing was blood, either unsorted or a sorted T cell fraction (not recorded which). The source is a male donor with ankylosing spondylitis.

The V gene is TRBV7-2, the J gene TRBJ2-7, with a possible D match to TRBD2 (6 bases). The CDR3 extends over 15 amino acids. Germline V CDR1 and CDR2: SGHTA, FQGNSA. Deletions cut 6 bases from V and 5 bases from J, with 20 bases between. CDR3 amino acids: CASSLSSGGLDEQYF. DNA of the CDR3: TGTGCCAGCAGTCTTAGCTCCGGGGGTCTGGACGAGCAGTACTTC.

This clonotype came up a few times. This chain links TRBV6-5 with TRBJ2-1, with 7 bases aligning to TRBD2. The CDR3 runs to 15 residues. CDR1 and CDR2 from the germline V gene are MNHEY and SVGAGI. The J segment lost 1 base and the V segment lost 2 bases, leaving 2 bases of the junction unmatched. CDR3 loop: CASSYGGGSYNEQFF. In nucleotides, the CDR3 is TGTGCCAGCAGTTACGGGGGGGGATCCTACAATGAGCAGTTCTTC.

This clonotype turned up a few times. J is TRBJ2-3 and V is TRBV7-9; a possible D gene is TRBD2 (5 bases). V lost 3 bases and J lost 2, with 9 bases in between. From germline, CDR1 is SEHNR and CDR2 FQNEAQ (reference sequence). This CDR3 region has 14 residues. The CDR3 sequence is CASSFERATDTQYF. The CDR3 bases are TGTGCCAGCAGCTTCGAGAGGGCCACAGATACGCAGTATTTT.

This clonotype has ten or more counts. The chain carries TRBV20-1 and TRBJ2-7; 11 nucleotides line up with TRBD2. The CDR3 length is 15 residues. CDR1 DFQATT and CDR2 SNEGSKA come from the germline V gene (reference sequence). V was pared by 5 bases and J by 4 bases, with 10 bases of the junction left unmatched. CDR3 coding DNA: TGCAGTGCTCCCCCGACTAGCGGGAATGCATACGAGCAGTACTTC. It yields the protein CSAPPTSGNAYEQYF.

The CDR3 spells CASSPVSLDTQYF. The CDR3 bases are TGTGCCAGCAGCCCAGTTAGTCTGGATACGCAGTATTTT. This sequence joins TRBV12-3 or TRBV12-4 and TRBJ2-3; D not certain. This CDR3 region has 13 residues. V was cut by 6 bases and J by 6 bases, with 13 bases left in between.

The sample holds many counts of this clonotype. The chain recombines TRBV7-2 with TRBJ2-7; no definite D call. Trimming pared 1 base from V and 3 bases from J, leaving 7 bases between. Per germline, CDR1 SGHTA and CDR2 FQGNSA. The CDR3 sequence is 13 residues long. CDR3 sequence: CASSLVPVYEQYF. CDR3 nucleotides: TGTGCCAGCAGCTTAGTCCCCGTCTACGAGCAGTACTTC.

V is TRBV6-1 and J is TRBJ2-2; perhaps TRBD2 as D (5 bases). V was pared by 6 bases and J by 4 bases, with 15 bases between. Germline V gives CDR1 MNHNS, CDR2 SASEGT. This CDR3 region has 15 residues. In DNA, the CDR3 is TGTGCCAGCAGCACGGGAACGTCTTCCACCGGGGAGCTGTTTTTT. This translates into CASSTGTSSTGELFF.

This clonotype was counted between two and nine times. The J gene is TRBJ2-1, the V gene TRBV4-1, with 10 bases lining up with TRBD2. There are 16 residues in the CDR3. V trimming: 4 bases; J trimming: 4 bases; junction bases outside the gene matches: 7. Looked up from germline, CDR1 is MGHRA and CDR2 is YSYEKL. CDR3 sequence (DNA): TGCGCCAGCAGCCCGATAAAGCGGGGGGGGTACAATGAGCAGTTCTTC. Protein sequence: CASSPIKRGGYNEQFF.

This clonotype was detected many times. This chain connects TRBV20-1 to TRBJ2-1, with 9 nucleotides matching TRBD2. The CDR3 is 15 amino acids. The ends lost 2 bases at V and 0 bases at J; junction bases unmatched: 2. The V gene's germline CDR1 is DFQATT and CDR2 SNEGSKA (reference sequence). DNA for the CDR3: TGCAGTGCTAGAAAAGCGGGAGGCTCCTACAATGAGCAGTTCTTC. Its translation: CSARKAGGSYNEQFF.

Only a few counts were recorded for this clonotype. CDR3 bases: TGTGCCAGCAGTTATTCGCCGACAGGGCTCACAGATACGCAGTATTTT. This translates into CASSYSPTGLTDTQYF. The gene calls are TRBV6-5 and TRBJ2-3; 7 nucleotides line up with TRBD1. CDR1 and CDR2 (germline): MNHEY, SVGAGI. This CDR3 is 16 amino acids long. With 3 bases clipped from V and 2 bases from J, the junction kept 8 bases outside the gene matches.

This clonotype has more than one count but fewer than ten. The V and J genes are TRBV3-1 and TRBJ1-6; D unresolved. This CDR3 contains 13 residues. CDR1 is LGHDT and CDR2 is YNNKEL in the germline V gene (reference sequence). Trimming cost V 5 bases and J 4 bases, with 6 bases left between them. The CDR3 sequence is CASSAMYNSPLHF. In DNA, the CDR3 is TGTGCCAGCAGCGCAATGTATAATTCACCCCTCCACTTT.

The chain couples TRBV7-9 to TRBJ1-1; TRBD1 is a possible D gene (6 bases). The CDR3 extends over 16 amino acids. The germline V and J ends were trimmed by 1 base and 1 base, with 13 bases remaining between them. Germline assignment: CDR1 SEHNR and CDR2 FQNEAQ (reference sequence). DNA for the CDR3: TGTGCCAGCAGCTTAGGGGGTACAGGGACGAACACTGAAGCTTTCTTT. It codes for CASSLGGTGTNTEAFF.

The chain recombines TRBV27 with TRBJ2-1, with 15 positions matching TRBD2. The germline gives CDR1 MNHEY, CDR2 SMNVEV (reference sequence). CDR3 size: 17 residues. V dropped 5 bases and J dropped 5; count of bases not matched to a gene: 7. The DNA for the CDR3 is TGTGCCAGCAGTGGACTAGCGGGAGGGCCCTTTGACAATGAGCAGTTCTTC. Its translation: CASSGLAGGPFDNEQFF.

J is TRBJ2-1 and V is TRBV7-2; 7 nucleotides line up with TRBD1. The CDR3 is 19 amino acids. V dropped 0 bases and J dropped 4; count of bases not matched to a gene: 15. The germline gives CDR1 SGHTA, CDR2 FQGNSA. Here the CDR3 reads CASSLAPGQVGVGYNEQFF. The CDR3, as DNA: TGTGCCAGCAGCTTAGCCCCCGGACAGGTAGGGGTCGGTTACAATGAGCAGTTCTTC.

Worth noting for this clonotype: This could be a read error, since a much larger clone is one nucleotide away. The gene calls are TRBV7-3 and TRBJ1-1; D may be TRBD1 (5 bases). Trimming removed 4 bases from V and 1 base from J, with 7 bases in between. CDR3 length: 13 amino acids. Germline loops: CDR1 SGHTA, CDR2 FQGTGA. The CDR3 loop reads CASSSRENTEAFF. In DNA form, the CDR3 reads TGTGCCAGCAGCTCCAGGGAGAACACTGAAGCTTTCTTT.

This clonotype was counted many times. The chain links TRBV5-1 to TRBJ2-1; tentative D call: TRBD2 (6 bases). V was clipped by 4 bases and J by 4 bases, with 18 bases between them. The CDR3 spans 16 residues. CDR1 is SGHRS and CDR2 is YFSETQ in the germline V gene. This CDR3 is CASSGGGDRNYNEQFF. Here the CDR3 DNA reads TGCGCCAGCAGCGGAGGAGGGGATCGTAATTACAATGAGCAGTTCTTC.

The chain recombines TRBV20-1 with TRBJ2-3; TRBD2 aligns across 12 bases. Germline V gene lookup returns CDR1 DFQATT and CDR2 SNEGSKA (reference sequence). The CDR3 spans 16 residues. With V trimmed by 0 bases and J by 6 bases, 7 bases remained unmatched. CDR3 bases: TGCAGTGCTAGAGAAGGGCTAGCGGGAGGGTTCGATACGCAGTATTTT. Translation: CSAREGLAGGFDTQYF.

This clonotype was seen repeatedly, ten times or more. V is TRBV5-1 and J is TRBJ2-1; D is undetermined. Germline CDR1 is SGHRS and CDR2 is YFSETQ. The CDR3 is made up of 14 amino acids. Trimming removed 9 bases from V and 0 bases from J, with 13 bases in between. CDR3 in amino acids: CATKPVSSYNEQFF. The CDR3 nucleotides read TGCGCCACCAAACCCGTCAGCTCCTACAATGAGCAGTTCTTC.

This clonotype was detected many times. This rearrangement joins TRBV12-3 or TRBV12-4 to TRBJ2-7; 9 bases align to TRBD1. The CDR3 spans 14 residues. J lost 2 bases, V lost 5 bases, and 4 bases had no gene match. In DNA, the CDR3 is TGTGCCAGCAGTAGGACAGGGGAAGCCTACGAGCAGTACTTC. Residues: CASSRTGEAYEQYF.

The chain joins TRBV20-1 to TRBJ1-5, with a weak D call TRBD1 (5 bases). Trimming cost V 4 bases and J 1 base, with 8 bases left between them. CDR1 is DFQATT, CDR2 SNEGSKA, per germline (reference sequence). The CDR3 runs to 13 residues. The CDR3 DNA is TGCAGTGCTATAGGGGCAAGCAATCAGCCCCAGCATTTT. This codes for CSAIGASNQPQHF.

There are a few counts of this clonotype. The rearrangement links TRBV28 to TRBJ2-7; 12 nucleotides line up with TRBD2. Looked up from germline, CDR1 is MDHEN and CDR2 is SYDVKM. This CDR3 contains 16 residues. V gave up 6 bases and J gave up 3 bases; unmatched junction bases: 9. CDR3 residues: CASSPGWTSGNYEQYF. The CDR3, as DNA: TGTGCCAGCAGCCCAGGGTGGACTAGCGGGAACTACGAGCAGTACTTC. The whole variable domain, filled in from reference TRBV28 and TRBJ2-7, reads DVKVTQSSRYLVKRTGEKVFLECVQDMDHENMFWYRQDPGLGLRLIYFSYDVKMKEKGDIPEGYSVSREKKERFSLILESASTNQTSMYLCASSPGWTSGNYEQYFGPGTRLTVT.

This clonotype was seen a handful of times. The chain joins TRBV7-8 to TRBJ2-5, with D unresolved. V was trimmed by 1 base and J by 6 bases, leaving 3 bases between them. The CDR3 sequence is 11 residues long. CDR1 is SGHVS, CDR2 FQNEAQ, per germline. Here the CDR3 DNA reads TGTGCCAGCAGCTTAGTCCAGACCCAGTACTTC. As protein: CASSLVQTQYF.

This clonotype was counted only a few times. The CDR3 region is CSARDPLTSGNTIYF. CDR3 nucleotide sequence: TGCAGTGCTAGAGATCCGTTAACCTCTGGAAACACCATATATTTT. This chain uses TRBV20-1 with TRBJ1-3; D unclear. The CDR3 sequence is 15 residues long. The V gene's germline CDR1 is DFQATT and CDR2 SNEGSKA (reference sequence). Deletions cut 0 bases from V and 0 bases from J, with 9 bases between.

This clonotype was detected ten times or more. The CDR3 DNA is TGTGCCAGCGGCCCTAAACTAGCGGGACTCTACGAGCAGTTCTTC. Translating it yields CASGPKLAGLYEQFF. V gene TRBV12-3 or TRBV12-4 combines with J gene TRBJ2-1; 10 positions agree with TRBD2. The CDR3 is made up of 15 amino acids. With 8 bases clipped from V and 10 bases from J, the junction kept 14 bases outside the gene matches.

This clonotype was observed a handful of times. V gene TRBV5-1 combines with J gene TRBJ1-2; D is uncertain. CDR1 and CDR2 from the germline V gene are SGHRS and YFSETQ. Deletions cut 0 bases from V and 11 bases from J, with 8 bases between. The CDR3 spans 11 residues. CDR3 amino acids: CASSLGETYTF. The CDR3 DNA follows: TGCGCCAGCAGCTTGGGGGAAACTTACACCTTC.

The chain combines TRBV5-4 with TRBJ2-7; tentatively, D is TRBD2 (6 bases). Germline V CDR1 and CDR2: SGHNT, YYREEE (reference sequence). The CDR3 spans 15 residues. Trimming removed 0 bases at V and 0 bases at J, with 10 bases between. The chain's CDR3 is CASSLDLASSYEQYF. The CDR3 DNA is TGTGCCAGCAGCTTGGATCTAGCGAGCTCCTACGAGCAGTACTTC.

This rearrangement joins TRBV5-5 to TRBJ2-7, with D perhaps matching TRBD1 (5 bases). Per the germline V gene, CDR1 is SGHKS and CDR2 is YYEKEE (reference sequence). This CDR3 has 14 residues. Trimming removed 4 bases at V and 0 bases at J, with 11 bases between. CDR3 in DNA: TGTGCCAGCAGCACCCCTGGGGCCTCCTACGAGCAGTACTTC. Amino acid sequence: CASSTPGASYEQYF.

This clonotype has a handful of counts. The chain has TRBV3-1 and TRBJ1-5; no firm D call. Per germline, CDR1 LGHDT and CDR2 YNNKEL (reference sequence). V was trimmed by 1 base and J by 9 bases, leaving 10 bases between them. The CDR3 is 13 residues long. DNA for the CDR3: TGTGCCAGCAGCCAAGGAGGCTCCGGGCCCCAGCATTTT. This sequence encodes CASSQGGSGPQHF.

This chain joins TRBV12-3 or TRBV12-4 and TRBJ1-2; unclear D gene. V was cut by 7 bases and J by 8 bases, with 23 bases left in between. This CDR3 has 15 residues. CDR3 nucleotides: TGTGCCAGCACCCCTCACCTTTTCGGGGAGCTGGGCTACACCTTC. It encodes CASTPHLFGELGYTF.

The sample holds a few counts of this clonotype. V usage is TRBV7-9 and J usage is TRBJ2-7, with a tentative D call TRBD1 (5 bases). Per the germline V gene, CDR1 is SEHNR and CDR2 is FQNEAQ (reference sequence). Trimming removed 5 bases at V and 6 bases at J, with 11 bases between. CDR3 length equals 12 residues. CDR3 bases: TGTGCCAGCAGCGGACAAACACTCGAGCAGTACTTC. Its translation: CASSGQTLEQYF.

This clonotype was detected a few times. The chain employs TRBV15 and TRBJ2-3; D ambiguous. The CDR3 is made up of 14 amino acids. CDR1 and CDR2 from the germline V gene are LNHNV and YYDKDF (reference sequence). The V end was cut by 1 base, the J end by 4 bases, with 9 bases between. The CDR3: CATSRVWQADTQYF. The CDR3 nucleotides are TGTGCCACCAGCAGAGTTTGGCAGGCAGATACGCAGTATTTT.

V is TRBV6-1 and J is TRBJ2-3, with D perhaps matching TRBD2 (5 bases). The CDR3 loop spans 17 amino acids. Trimming removed 3 bases from V and 7 bases from J, with 23 bases in between. From germline, CDR1 is MNHNS and CDR2 SASEGT. The CDR3 spells CASSEKPPGNSLNTQYF. The DNA for the CDR3 is TGTGCCAGCAGTGAGAAACCACCGGGAAATTCTTTAAATACGCAGTATTTT.